This T cell receptor beta chain is drawn from a study of cytomegalovirus exposure and HLA in healthy donors. Study outcomes and limitations: Testing in vitro showed a few CMV-associated chains specific for CMV antigens. An analysis done earlier found most TCR beta V segments productive about 87% or about 30% of the time. The investigators catalogued about 170 TCR beta chains as cytomegalovirus-associated. In a later analysis, productive TCRs from donors in an Asian-associated ancestry cluster reportedly carried fewer N-insertions than the cohort mean.

This clone was observed a single time. Its antigen is unknown. Researchers ran the PCR with 60 Vbeta and 13 Jbeta primers. The repertoire was sequenced with immunoSEQ multiplex PCR; TCRdb's copy has only in-frame clones and lacks some. The data show about 180,000 clones, with roughly 80% seen just once and approximately 13% held by the top ten. The TCR comes from a woman aged 45-65 years in good health and CMV-seropositive. Material: PBMCs.

This chain's CDR3 is CASSSWETGVLYEQYF. CDR3 in DNA: TGTGCCAGCAGTTCCTGGGAGACAGGGGTTCTATACGAGCAGTACTTC. This chain links TRBV27 with TRBJ2-7, with TRBD1 matching over 8 bases. The CDR3 is 16 residues long. V lost 4 bases, J lost 4 bases, and 12 bases stayed unmatched. Germline V lookup: CDR1 MNHEY, CDR2 SMNVEV (reference sequence).